Below are 9 T cell receptor beta chains sequenced from a single sample in a study of T-cell memory formation after mild COVID-19. TCRdb reanalysed the 5' RACE reads using MiXCR and keeps one entry per CDR3 protein. The top ten hold less than 35% of the sample, which has more than 80,000 distinct CDR3 sequences, about 18% seen once. Sequencing was done on a sample of PBMCs or a T cell subset sorted from them (not recorded which). These receptors originate from an adult woman who had mild COVID-19 (a few samples of this study predate the infection). Cell type and time point are not known.

This clonotype has only a few counts. This sequence joins TRBV9 and TRBJ1-1; D unclear. Germline V gene lookup returns CDR1 SGDLS and CDR2 YYNGEE. The CDR3 loop spans 13 amino acids. Trimming shortened V by 2 bases and J by 4 bases, and 9 bases separated the two germline ends. CDR3 coding DNA: TGTGCCAGCAGCGTGGGCGTGGGCACTGAAGCTTTCTTT. It is translated as CASSVGVGTEAFF.

This clonotype was picked up a small number of times. V gene TRBV6-5 combines with J gene TRBJ2-5; tentative D call: TRBD2 (6 bases). The germline gives CDR1 MNHEY, CDR2 SVGAGI. V lost 9 bases and J 5 bases, leaving 16 bases between the germline ends. This CDR3 has 13 amino acids. The DNA for the CDR3 is TGTGCCAGTCGGACTACCAGTGAGGAGACCCAGTACTTC. It specifies CASRTTSEETQYF.

This clonotype was observed a handful of times. The CDR3 DNA reads as TGCGCCAGCAGCCAAGATCCCGCTAGCGGGCACTACGAGCAGTACTTC. It encodes CASSQDPASGHYEQYF. The chain employs TRBV4-1 and TRBJ2-7, with 8 bases matching TRBD2. Germline trimming cut 0 bases from V and 3 bases from J; bases unmatched to any gene: 7. The CDR3 is 16 residues long. In germline, CDR1 is MGHRA, CDR2 YSYEKL.

The V gene is TRBV9, the J gene TRBJ1-2; a possible D gene is TRBD1 (5 bases). Trimming pared 0 bases from V and 3 bases from J, leaving 9 bases between. CDR1 SGDLS and CDR2 YYNGEE come from the germline V gene. CDR3 length: 14 residues. The CDR3 region is CASSVGSGDYGYTF. DNA for the CDR3: TGTGCCAGCAGCGTAGGGTCGGGGGACTATGGCTACACCTTC.

In this sample, this clonotype turned up a few times. The genes are TRBV4-1 and TRBJ1-1; D is uncertain. Germline CDR1 is MGHRA and CDR2 is YSYEKL. Between the trimmed V and J ends, which lost 1 base and 7 bases, there was a span of 13 bases. The CDR3 contains 14 residues. The CDR3 nucleotides read TGCGCCAGCAGCCAAGTTGGGGTACGGGTTGAAGCTTTCTTT. Translated, it gives CASSQVGVRVEAFF.

This clonotype was seen a handful of times. J is TRBJ2-7 and V is TRBV6-4; the D is unclear. CDR1 and CDR2 (germline): MRHNA, SNTAGT. The V end lost 1 base, the J end lost 3 bases, and 7 bases lay between the germline ends. The CDR3 is 13 amino acids. CDR3 sequence: CASSDCCVYEQYF. CDR3 DNA sequence: TGTGCCAGCAGTGACTGCTGTGTCTACGAGCAGTACTTC.

The chain employs TRBV27 and TRBJ2-7; D not resolved. This CDR3 spans 13 amino acids. From germline, CDR1 is MNHEY and CDR2 SMNVEV (reference sequence). The V end was cut by 3 bases, the J end by 1 base, with 7 bases between. The DNA of the CDR3 is TGTGCCAGCAGTTTTAAGATGTCCTACGAGCAGTACTTC. Translated, it gives CASSFKMSYEQYF.

This sequence joins TRBV24-1 and TRBJ2-3; D unresolved. This CDR3 is 14 amino acids long. Trimming cost V 3 bases and J 2 bases, with 8 bases left between them. CDR1 is KGHDR, CDR2 SFDVKD, per germline. The CDR3 nucleotides read TGTGCCACCAGTGATCACCAATTCACAGATACGCAGTATTTT. Encoded protein: CATSDHQFTDTQYF.

This clonotype was seen more than once but under ten times. The chain recombines TRBV4-2 with TRBJ2-1; D unresolved. Between the trimmed V and J ends, which lost 1 base and 6 bases, there was a span of 19 bases. Germline CDR1 and CDR2: LGHNA and YNFKEQ. The CDR3 has 17 residues. The CDR3 here is CASSQGRRLSEVNEQFF. In DNA, the CDR3 is TGTGCCAGCAGCCAAGGGCGTAGGCTGTCCGAGGTCAATGAGCAGTTCTTC.